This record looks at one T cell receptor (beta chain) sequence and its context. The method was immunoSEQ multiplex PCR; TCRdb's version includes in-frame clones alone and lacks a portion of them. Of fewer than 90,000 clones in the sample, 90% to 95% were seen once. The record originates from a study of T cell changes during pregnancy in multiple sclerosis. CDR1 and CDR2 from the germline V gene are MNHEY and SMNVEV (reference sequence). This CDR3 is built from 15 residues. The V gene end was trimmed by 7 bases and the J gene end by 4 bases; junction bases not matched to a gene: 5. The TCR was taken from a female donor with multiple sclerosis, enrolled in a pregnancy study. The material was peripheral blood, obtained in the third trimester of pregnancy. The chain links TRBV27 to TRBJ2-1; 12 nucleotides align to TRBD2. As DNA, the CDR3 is TGTGCCAGCAAATTAGGACTAGCGGGATACAATGAGCAGTTCTTC. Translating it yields CASKLGLAGYNEQFF.